This T cell receptor beta chain is drawn from a study of cytomegalovirus exposure and HLA in healthy donors. This CDR3 region has 15 residues. Trimming took 4 bases from V and 5 from J; bases not matched to a gene: 9. Germline V lookup: CDR1 KGHSH, CDR2 LQKENI. In the PCR, 60 Vbeta and 13 Jbeta primers were used. Sequencing was performed with immunoSEQ multiplex PCR; in TCRdb, only in-frame clones are kept and a portion is missing. Found here are some 130,000 clones, 55% to 75% of them singletons; the top ten hold approximately 3.9%. The rearrangement joins TRBV18 to TRBJ2-7, with 9 bases identical to TRBD1. This TCR was recovered from a man aged 45-60 years in good health and CMV-seropositive. The specimen sequenced was PBMCs. The CDR3 bases are TGTGCCAGCTCACTTACCGGGACAGGGAGCGACGAGCAGTACTTC. This sequence encodes CASSLTGTGSDEQYF.